This T cell receptor beta chain was captured by sequencing in a study of blood T cell repertoires in COVID-19 (dated by TCRdb to the early 2020s). About the full investigation: The collaborator samples originated in the United States, Italy and Spain and spanned the acute and convalescent phases of COVID-19. Where HLA class I and class II types were available, the types were taken from metadata supplied by the sample provider, not from assay-based typing. Nearly every sample came with metadata listing a de-identified subject ID, COVID-19 status, age in years and sex. Samples came from the ongoing ImmuneRACE study (first 160 participants) plus 1,254 subjects from 6 global collaborators. The material from the prospective study consisted of cDNA or gDNA derived from T cells, B-cell-depleted T cells, or PBMCs. The dataset comprised deeply sampled blood TCRbeta repertoires from subjects exposed to, actively infected with, or recovered from COVID-19. A freely available public database, intended as a resource for researchers studying the immune response to SARS-CoV-2, is where the repertoires were released. What the study reported, not specific to this receptor: The quantity of clinical and demographic metadata differed by source and by participant and was supplied without curation.

The immunoSEQ Assay, a bias-controlled multiplex PCR, was used to amplify TCRbeta CDR3 regions from genomic DNA. Processing in the source paper ran as follows. Within the assay, amplification of reference gene primers was used to estimate how many nucleated cells each sample contained. To quantify the absolute abundance of each unique TCRbeta CDR3 rearrangement, sequence reads were collapsed and filtered. Productive Simpson clonality was computed per sample as the square root of Simpson's diversity index over productive rearrangements. TCRdb's version of the immuneACCESS table is confined to in-frame rearrangements and falls short of the full clone set. An unresolved V gene accounts for under half of the shortfall where checked; the remainder is of unknown origin. The D gene and trimming were derived from the DNA, and the V and J assignments and clone size from that table. The sample data list about 170,000 clones, and 65% to 85% of these were observed just once. The ten largest clonotypes hold about 19% of the sample.

A second Seattle source provided samples from volunteer blood donors who had recovered from COVID-19. The collaborating institutions used their own protocols to collect whole blood in K2EDTA tubes. For TCRbeta analysis, collaborator samples were shipped as frozen whole blood, as isolated PBMCs, or as DNA extracted from either sample type. Worth noting for this clone: It lacks a known antigen. No much larger clone exists at a distance of one base, and base qualities are not known.

The CDR3 contains 15 residues, cysteine and phenylalanine counted. The retained sequence is limited to the CDR3, 45 bases, with the frame set at the first base. Between the V and J ends, shortened by 0 bases and 3 bases respectively, the junction contains 12 bases. In the germline V gene, CDR1 corresponds to SGHRS and CDR2 to YFSETQ. The rearrangement joined TRBV5-1 to TRBJ2-5; a tentative D match to TRBD1 spans 6 bases. This clonotype was sampled from a woman aged 70-85 years who had recovered from COVID-19. The sample was peripheral blood. CDR3 loop: CASSLATGTKETQYF. The DNA is as follows: TGCGCCAGCAGCTTGGCCACCGGGACAAAAGAGACCCAGTACTTC.